The rows below give T cell receptor beta chains drawn from one sample of a study of blood T cells in healthy people across ages. TCRdb itself ran the 5' RACE reads through MiXCR, one entry per CDR3 protein. The repertoire holds roughly 1,500,000 distinct CDR3 sequences, with around 36% as singletons. Sequenced material: blood. The receptor source for this set is a woman aged 25 to 39 in good health. Each CDR3 is given with its conserved first and last residue. D genes are given only for firm matches. Expanded clones get a size class; other rows say once, few or many, or leave the size out.

size	length	V	D	J	DNA	CDR3
.	18	TRBV5-6	.	TRBJ2-1	TGTGCCAGCAGCTCCCTAAAGCACCAGGGCTACTTAGTCGATGAGCAGTTCTTC	CASSSLKHQGYLVDEQFF
.	13	TRBV5-1	.	TRBJ2-5	TGCGCCAGCAGCCGGAACTACGGAGAGACCCAGTACTTC	CASSRNYGETQYF
few	17	TRBV2	TRBD2	TRBJ2-7	TGTGCCAGCAGTGCCTCGGGACTAGCGGGGGGAACCTACGAGCAGTACTTC	CASSASGLAGGTYEQYF
many	14	TRBV5-5	TRBD1	TRBJ2-7	TGTGCCAGCAGCTACCAGACAGGGGGGTACGAGCAGTACTTC	CASSYQTGGYEQYF
.	17	TRBV6-4	.	TRBJ2-1	TGTGCCAGCAGTCCTCAAGGGTCCGGGACTGGGTACAATGAGCAGTTCTTC	CASSPQGSGTGYNEQFF
few	13	TRBV20-1	.	TRBJ1-5	TGCAGTGCTCCCCGGACTATGGACCAGCCCCAGCATTTT	CSAPRTMDQPQHF
.	15	TRBV20-1	.	TRBJ2-7	TGCAGTGCTAGTCCCCTCTGGGGGAGAAGTGACGAGCAGTACTTC	CSASPLWGRSDEQYF
.	12	TRBV29-1	.	TRBJ2-5	TGCAGCGTTGGCTCGTTGGAAGAGACCCAGTACTTC	CSVGSLEETQYF
few	17	TRBV20-1	TRBD2	TRBJ2-1	TGCAGTGCTAACCCTTTTTTTCGGACTAGCGGACACAATGAGCAGTTCTTC	CSANPFFRTSGHNEQFF
few	13	TRBV5-6	.	TRBJ2-7	TGTGCCAGCAGCTTAGGACAGTGGAACGAGCAGTACTTC	CASSLGQWNEQYF
.	14	TRBV3-1	TRBD1	TRBJ2-1	TGTGCCAGCAGCCAAGTCGGGACAGCCCATGAGCAGTTCTTC	CASSQVGTAHEQFF
.	14	TRBV16	TRBD1	TRBJ1-2	TGTGCCAGCAGCCAAGGACAGGAGGTCTATGGCTACACCTTC	CASSQGQEVYGYTF
.	15	TRBV9	.	TRBJ1-6	TGTGCCAGCAGCGTCGGGACGGGGGAAAATTCACCCCTCCACTTT	CASSVGTGENSPLHF
.	15	TRBV9	.	TRBJ2-1	TGTGCCAGCAGCGGGACGGGCCTTCCTCCTAATGAGCAGTTATTC	CASSGTGLPPNEQLF
.	14	TRBV6-1	.	TRBJ1-1	TGTGCCAGCAGGCCCGGAGACAGGAACACTGAAGCTTTCTTT	CASRPGDRNTEAFF
few	17	TRBV20-1	.	TRBJ2-5	TGCAGTGCTAAAAAAAAAAGAACGGGACACCACCAAGAGACCCAGTACTTC	CSAKKKRTGHHQETQYF
many	14	TRBV29-1	.	TRBJ2-1	TGCAGCGTTGGGGGGGATGGGGGTTACAATGAGCAGTTCTTC	CSVGGDGGYNEQFF
.	15	TRBV9	TRBD2	TRBJ2-3	TGTGCCAGCAGCGTAGAAAGCGGGAGCCCAGATACGCAGTATTTT	CASSVESGSPDTQYF
few	19	TRBV7-9	TRBD1	TRBJ2-5	TGTGCCAGCAGCTTAACGTGGTTTCGGAACAGGGGGTTATCAGAGACCCAGTACTTC	CASSLTWFRNRGLSETQYF
many	14	TRBV4-2	.	TRBJ2-5	TGTGCCAGCAGCCAAGAGGCCAGGGAAGAGACCCAGTACTTC	CASSQEAREETQYF
many	12	TRBV2	.	TRBJ2-3	TGTGCCAGCAGTAGGGGGTTAGATACGCAGTATTTT	CASSRGLDTQYF
.	16	TRBV5-1	.	TRBJ2-4	TGCGCCAGCAGCCCGCTAGGAGGGAGAGCCAAAAACATTCAGTACTTC	CASSPLGGRAKNIQYF
few	15	TRBV6-5	TRBD2	TRBJ2-4	TGTGCCAGCAGTAGCGGGAGGGCCGAGAAAAACATTCAGTACTTC	CASSSGRAEKNIQYF
many	15	TRBV6-2/TRBV6-3	TRBD2	TRBJ2-5	TGTGCCAGCAGTTACGCGGGACTAGCGTTAGAGACCCAGTACTTC	CASSYAGLALETQYF
.	15	TRBV9	TRBD2	TRBJ2-1	TGTGCCAGCAGCGTAGAGGGACTATCCGACAATGAGCAGTTCTTC	CASSVEGLSDNEQFF
.	12	TRBV7-9	.	TRBJ2-1	TGTGCCAGCAGCTTAGGCCGTCGAGGGCAGTTCTTC	CASSLGRRGQFF
few	14	TRBV9	.	TRBJ2-7	TGTGCCAGCAGCGTAGTAGACTTACCCTACGAGCAGTACTTC	CASSVVDLPYEQYF
few	16	TRBV7-9	TRBD2	TRBJ2-1	TGTGCCAGCAGCTTATTCAGCGGGGGACCAGGGCATGAGCAGTTCTTC	CASSLFSGGPGHEQFF